Listed below are T cell receptor beta chains from one sample, sequenced in a study of human T cells and chemical hapten exposure. Each CDR3 protein gets one entry after TCRdb re-called the RACE reads with MiXCR. Of about 110,000 distinct CDR3 sequences in the sample, less than 10% were seen once. Sequencing used whole blood, obtained in connection with sensitization to the hapten diphenylcyclopropenone (DPC). These TCRs come from a woman aged 40 to 50 with alopecia areata. Some clones in this sample may be carry-over from other donors' samples. The CDR3 runs from the conserved cysteine through the conserved F or W. A D gene is named only where the DNA matches it firmly. A row's size may be missing; if present it is once, few, many or a size class.

v_gene: TRBV28
j_gene: TRBJ1-5
d_gene: .
abundance: .
CDR3aa: CASSPGGSNQPQHF
CDR3nt: TGTGCCAGCAGCCCCGGGGGCAGTAATCAGCCCCAGCATTTT

v_gene: TRBV25-1
j_gene: TRBJ1-4
d_gene: .
abundance: few
CDR3aa: CASTPDRANEKLFF
CDR3nt: TGTGCCAGCACTCCGGATAGGGCTAATGAAAAACTGTTTTTT

v_gene: TRBV10-3
j_gene: TRBJ2-2
d_gene: .
abundance: few
CDR3aa: CAIRPGANTGELFF
CDR3nt: TGTGCCATCCGACCCGGAGCGAACACCGGGGAGCTGTTTTTT

v_gene: TRBV30
j_gene: TRBJ2-3
d_gene: TRBD1
abundance: many
CDR3aa: CARRDRGLDTQYF
CDR3nt: TGTGCCCGACGGGACAGGGGATTGGATACGCAGTATTTT

v_gene: TRBV10-3
j_gene: TRBJ2-3
d_gene: TRBD1
abundance: many
CDR3aa: CAISDGQVETDTQYF
CDR3nt: TGTGCCATCAGTGATGGACAGGTTGAGACAGATACGCAGTATTTT

v_gene: TRBV6-2/TRBV6-3
j_gene: TRBJ1-2
d_gene: .
abundance: many
CDR3aa: CASNRPQYGYTF
CDR3nt: TGTGCCAGCAACCGGCCTCAATACGGCTACACCTTC

v_gene: TRBV7-9
j_gene: TRBJ1-3
d_gene: .
abundance: .
CDR3aa: CASSLAGDSSENTIYF
CDR3nt: TGTGCCAGCAGCTTAGCGGGAGACTCCTCTGAAAACACCATATATTTT

v_gene: TRBV4-1
j_gene: TRBJ2-1
d_gene: .
abundance: few
CDR3aa: CASSQAPRGPYNEQFF
CDR3nt: TGCGCCAGCAGCCAAGCTCCGCGGGGGCCCTACAATGAGCAGTTCTTC

v_gene: TRBV10-2
j_gene: TRBJ2-2
d_gene: TRBD1
abundance: .
CDR3aa: CAGTGQGNRPHTGELFF
CDR3nt: TGCGCCGGGACCGGACAGGGGAATCGGCCCCACACCGGGGAGCTGTTTTTT

v_gene: TRBV28
j_gene: TRBJ2-4
d_gene: TRBD2
abundance: many
CDR3aa: CASSPGGALAKNIQYF
CDR3nt: TGTGCCAGCAGTCCCGGGGGGGCGCTAGCCAAAAACATTCAGTACTTC